The T cell receptor (beta chain) described here comes from a study of shared clonotypes between healthy human individuals. Germline CDR1 reads LNHDA; CDR2 reads SQIVND (reference sequence). The CDR3 is made up of 16 amino acids. Between the trimmed V and J ends, which lost 5 bases and 2 bases, there was a span of 18 bases. Points from the study as a whole: The sole specimen, blood, was sampled, and tissue repertoires likely differ. Clonotypes that were shared across a handful of donors made up around 4.6% of naive CD4 clonotypes.

Adults of Caucasian background living in Nashville, Tennessee made up all donors. Sequencing was at deep level. Here immunoSEQ multiplex PCR was the method, and the copy in TCRdb shows in-frame clones only, minus some. The sample carries roughly 1 million clones, around 74% recorded once. Comments on this clone: Its antigen remains unidentified.

J is TRBJ2-5 and V is TRBV19; no clear D. Sequencing was done on a sample of memory CD4+ T cells sorted from blood. As for subset: CD45RA-negative fraction. The receptor comes from a young man in good health. The CDR3 DNA reads as TGTGCCAGTAGTTACCGGGCTTGGGGTCAACAAGAGACCCAGTACTTC. Translating it yields CASSYRAWGQQETQYF.